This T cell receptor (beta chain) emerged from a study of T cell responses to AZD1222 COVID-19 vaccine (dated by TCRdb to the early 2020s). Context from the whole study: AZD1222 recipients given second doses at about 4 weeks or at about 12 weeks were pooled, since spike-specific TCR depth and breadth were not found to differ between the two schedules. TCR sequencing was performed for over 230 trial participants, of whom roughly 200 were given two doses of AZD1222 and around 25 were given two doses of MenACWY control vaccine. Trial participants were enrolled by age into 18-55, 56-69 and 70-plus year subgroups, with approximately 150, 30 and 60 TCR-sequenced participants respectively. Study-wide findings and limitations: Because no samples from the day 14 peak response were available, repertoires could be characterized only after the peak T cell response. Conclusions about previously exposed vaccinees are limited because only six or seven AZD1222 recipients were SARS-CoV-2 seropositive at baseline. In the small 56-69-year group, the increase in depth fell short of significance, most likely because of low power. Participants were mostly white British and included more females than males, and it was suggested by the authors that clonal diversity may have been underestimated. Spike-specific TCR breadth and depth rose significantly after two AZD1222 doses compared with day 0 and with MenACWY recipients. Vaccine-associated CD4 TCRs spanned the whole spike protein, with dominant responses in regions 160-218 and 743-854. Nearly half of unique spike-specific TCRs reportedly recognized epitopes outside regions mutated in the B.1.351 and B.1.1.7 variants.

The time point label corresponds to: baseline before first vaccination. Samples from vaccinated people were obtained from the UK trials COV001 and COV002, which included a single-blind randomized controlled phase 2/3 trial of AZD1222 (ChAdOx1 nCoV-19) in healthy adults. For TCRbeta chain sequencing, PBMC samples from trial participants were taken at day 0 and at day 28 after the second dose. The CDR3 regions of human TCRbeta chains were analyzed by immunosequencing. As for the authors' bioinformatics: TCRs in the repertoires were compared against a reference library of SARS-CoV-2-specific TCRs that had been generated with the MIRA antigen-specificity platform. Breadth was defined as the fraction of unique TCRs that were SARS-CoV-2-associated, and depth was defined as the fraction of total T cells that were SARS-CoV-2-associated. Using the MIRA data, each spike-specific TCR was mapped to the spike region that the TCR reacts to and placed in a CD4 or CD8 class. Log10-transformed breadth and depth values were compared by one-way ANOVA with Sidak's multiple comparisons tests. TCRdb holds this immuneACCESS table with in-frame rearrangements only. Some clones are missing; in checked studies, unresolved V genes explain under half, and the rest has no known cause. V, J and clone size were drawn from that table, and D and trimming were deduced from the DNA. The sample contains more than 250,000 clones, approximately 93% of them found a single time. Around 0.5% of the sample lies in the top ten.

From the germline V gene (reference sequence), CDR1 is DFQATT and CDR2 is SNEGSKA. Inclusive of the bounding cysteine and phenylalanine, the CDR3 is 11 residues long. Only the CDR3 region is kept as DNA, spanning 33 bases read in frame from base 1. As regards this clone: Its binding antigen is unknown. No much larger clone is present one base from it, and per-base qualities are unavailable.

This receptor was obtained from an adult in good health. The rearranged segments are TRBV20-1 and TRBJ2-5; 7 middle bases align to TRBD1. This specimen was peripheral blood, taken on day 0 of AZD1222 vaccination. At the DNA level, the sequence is TGCAGCCAGGGGGAGTGGGAGACCCAGTACTTC. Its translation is CSQGEWETQYF.